The clone carrying this T cell receptor (beta chain) showed up many times. What it binds is not known. Germline assignment: CDR1 MNHEY and CDR2 SMNVEV (reference sequence). Trimming at V came to 5 bases and at J to 3 bases, leaving 14 bases not matched to a gene. This CDR3 contains 18 residues. This specimen belongs to a study of glioma-infiltrating T cells. On the study more broadly: Samples included WHO grade II oligodendrogliomas or astrocytomas and initial-diagnosis grade IV glioblastomas. Blood libraries targeted 4.5- to 10-fold coverage of 900,000 to 1,000,000 T cells.

Overall study findings and caveats: Patients with low tissue-blood divergence carried a signature set of shared blood CDR3 motifs.

Using RNA template, CDR3s of TCR alpha and beta were amplified with iRepertoire arm-PCR. For one-step reverse transcription and amplification, roughly 95-450 ng of tissue mRNA or PBMC total RNA was used. TCRdb re-derived calls from the multiplex PCR reads in MiXCR, one entry per CDR3 protein. The repertoire includes a few hundred thousand distinct CDR3 sequences, 41% of them detected once, and around 12% sits in the top ten. The sample consisted of glioma tissue, nonneoplastic brain tissue, or PBMCs (not recorded which). The chain carries TRBV27 and TRBJ2-3; 10 nucleotides line up with TRBD2. The TCR sequence derives from a human donor with low-grade glioma or glioblastoma, undergoing nonglioma brain surgery, or in good health (not recorded which). CDR3 sequence reads: CASSPPKGAGGLTDTQYF. CDR3 bases: TGTGCCAGCAGTCCACCTAAAGGAGCGGGAGGGCTGACAGATACGCAGTATTTT.